A single sample is the source of the 29 T cell receptor beta chains below, sequenced in a study of T cell repertoires in cytomegalovirus infection. No cognate antigen is known for these TCRs. TCRdb fed the reads into MiXCR, producing one record per CDR3 protein. The sample holds 200,000 to 250,000 distinct CDR3 sequences; 35% to 40% are singletons and the top ten take roughly three fifths. The sequencing used CD8+ T cells from cultured PBMCs, collected from culture after CMV antigen stimulation. The receptors derive from a human donor in good health (CMV status not recorded). Some clones in this sample may be carry-over from other donors' samples.

This clonotype was detected a few times. The chain is built from TRBV6-5 and TRBJ2-7; D may be TRBD1 (5 bases). Germline CDR1 is MNHEY and CDR2 is SVGAGI. The V and J ends lost 0 bases and 2 bases respectively, with 14 bases between them. The CDR3 sequence is 16 residues long. This chain's CDR3 is CASSYSKVQATYEQYF. The DNA of the CDR3 is TGTGCCAGCAGTTACTCGAAGGTACAGGCCACCTACGAGCAGTACTTC.

This clonotype was seen many times. The chain carries TRBV7-2 and TRBJ1-4; unclear D gene. This CDR3 comprises 16 residues. Germline V gene lookup returns CDR1 SGHTA and CDR2 FQGNSA. V lost 0 bases, J lost 0 bases, and 8 bases lay in between. CDR3 sequence (DNA): TGTGCCAGCAGCTTAGCTCCAGACACAACTAATGAAAAACTGTTTTTT. It encodes CASSLAPDTTNEKLFF.

This clonotype was observed a handful of times. The V call is TRBV24-1, the J call TRBJ2-1; D is uncertain. Trimming pared 1 base from V and 7 bases from J, leaving 16 bases between. The CDR3 spans 16 residues. From germline, CDR1 is KGHDR and CDR2 SFDVKD. The CDR3 DNA reads as TGTGCCACCAGTGATTTTTCGAACCGAGCCGGGAATGAGCAGTTCTTC. It specifies CATSDFSNRAGNEQFF.

The chain carries TRBV11-2 and TRBJ1-4; the D is unclear. V was trimmed by 3 bases and J by 4 bases, leaving 9 bases between them. The germline gives CDR1 SGHAT, CDR2 FQNNGV. The CDR3 contains 14 residues. The CDR3 loop is CASSFGGVNEKLFF. The CDR3 DNA follows: TGTGCCAGCAGCTTTGGAGGAGTTAATGAAAAACTGTTTTTT. The entire variable domain, with the rest obtained from reference TRBV11-2 and TRBJ1-4, is as follows: EAGVAQSPRYKIIEKRQSVAFWCNPISGHATLYWYQQILGQGPKLLIQFQNNGVVDDSQLPKDRFSAERLKGVDSTLKIQPAKLEDSAVYLCASSFGGVNEKLFFGSGTQLSVL.

The chain uses TRBV27 and TRBJ1-1; tentative D call: TRBD1 (5 bases). V was clipped by 2 bases and J by 4 bases, with 17 bases between them. The CDR3 is 16 amino acids. The germline gives CDR1 MNHEY, CDR2 SMNVEV (reference sequence). DNA for the CDR3: TGTGCCAGCAGTTTACCCCCTTCAATGGGGACCACTGAAGCTTTCTTT. Its protein product is CASSLPPSMGTTEAFF.

In this sample, this clonotype turned up a few times. The genes are TRBV6-5 and TRBJ1-1, with a possible D match to TRBD1 (6 bases). V lost 0 bases, J lost 4 bases, and 12 bases lay in between. The germline CDR1 and CDR2 sequences are MNHEY and SVGAGI. This CDR3 spans 15 amino acids. This CDR3 reads CASSYSDGGGTEAFF. Written as DNA, the CDR3 is TGTGCCAGCAGTTACTCGGACGGAGGGGGCACTGAAGCTTTCTTT.

This clonotype was counted ten times or more. This chain uses TRBV28 with TRBJ1-1; 8 positions match TRBD1. J was trimmed by 2 bases and V by 6 bases; bases with no gene match: 8. The CDR3 extends over 15 amino acids. Germline CDR1 reads MDHEN; CDR2 reads SYDVKM. Here the CDR3 reads CASSLTGTGNTEAFF. The CDR3 coding sequence is TGTGCCAGCAGCTTGACCGGGACAGGAAACACTGAAGCTTTCTTT.

The rearrangement joins TRBV20-1 to TRBJ2-1; D is unclear. CDR1 is DFQATT, CDR2 SNEGSKA, per germline (reference sequence). The germline V and J ends were trimmed by 3 bases and 5 bases, with 5 bases remaining between them. The CDR3 contains 11 residues. The CDR3 region is CSASPNNEQFF. CDR3 DNA: TGCAGTGCTAGCCCTAACAATGAGCAGTTCTTC.

This chain connects TRBV6-1 to TRBJ1-1, with D unclear. CDR1 and CDR2 from the germline V gene are MNHNS and SASEGT. The CDR3 sequence is 14 residues long. Deletions cut 6 bases from V and 1 base from J, with 12 bases between. Here the CDR3 DNA reads TGTGCCAGCAGGAGGACCGCCCGGAACACTGAAGCTTTCTTT. Amino acid sequence: CASRRTARNTEAFF.

This clonotype was seen more than once but under ten times. The rearrangement joins TRBV27 to TRBJ2-1; 12 bases are a match to TRBD2. The CDR3 is 12 amino acids. Germline values: CDR1 MNHEY, CDR2 SMNVEV (reference sequence). The V gene end was trimmed by 10 bases and the J gene end by 10 bases; junction bases not matched to a gene: 5. The CDR3 DNA follows: TGTGCCACGCGGACTAGCGGGAACGAGCAGTTCTTC. Translating gives CATRTSGNEQFF.

This clonotype has at least ten counts. CDR3 sequence: CASSATTGLLDTQYF. DNA of the CDR3: TGTGCCAGCAGCGCAACTACAGGGCTGTTGGATACGCAGTATTTT. This chain joins TRBV7-2 and TRBJ2-3; the D gene is possibly TRBD1 (6 bases). The CDR3 consists of 15 residues. The germline V and J ends were trimmed by 5 bases and 6 bases, with 18 bases remaining between them. Germline V CDR1 and CDR2: SGHTA, FQGNSA.

The chain has TRBV6-1 and TRBJ2-1; 10 bases are shared with TRBD1. Trimming took 6 bases from V and 0 from J; bases not matched to a gene: 8. The CDR3 consists of 17 residues. The V gene's germline CDR1 is MNHNS and CDR2 SASEGT. The CDR3 DNA reads TGTGCCAGCAGGCCGGGACAGGGGTCGAGCTCCTACAATGAGCAGTTCTTC. It specifies CASRPGQGSSSYNEQFF.

This clonotype was seen more than once but under ten times. The rearrangement joins TRBV19 to TRBJ2-7; D not resolved. This CDR3 spans 15 amino acids. Germline lookup yields CDR1 LNHDA and CDR2 SQIVND (reference sequence). V lost 5 bases, J lost 2 bases, and 16 bases lay in between. CDR3 sequence reads: CASSALLTSTYEQYF. CDR3 nucleotide sequence: TGTGCCAGTAGTGCCTTGCTCACTTCGACCTACGAGCAGTACTTC. Supplemented by reference TRBV19 and TRBJ2-7, the full variable domain reads DGGITQSPKYLFRKEGQNVTLSCEQNLNHDAMYWYRQDPGQGLRLIYYSQIVNDFQKGDIAEGYSVSREKKESFPLTVTSAQKNPTAFYLCASSALLTSTYEQYFGPGTRLTVT.

The genes are TRBV19 and TRBJ1-3; D is perhaps TRBD1 (5 bases). This CDR3 has 15 amino acids. Trimming removed 7 bases from V and 1 base from J, with 14 bases in between. Germline V gives CDR1 LNHDA, CDR2 SQIVND (reference sequence). The CDR3 here is CASKGDYRSGNTIYF. The CDR3 DNA is TGTGCCAGTAAAGGGGACTATCGATCTGGAAACACCATATATTTT. The whole variable domain, remainder taken from reference TRBV19 and TRBJ1-3, is DGGITQSPKYLFRKEGQNVTLSCEQNLNHDAMYWYRQDPGQGLRLIYYSQIVNDFQKGDIAEGYSVSREKKESFPLTVTSAQKNPTAFYLCASKGDYRSGNTIYFGEGSWLTVV.

CDR3 nucleotides: TGTGCCAGCAGTTTATCGCAAACGAACACTGAAGCTTTCTTT. Amino acids: CASSLSQTNTEAFF. The chain has TRBV27 and TRBJ1-1; D remains unclear. Trimming cost V 0 bases and J 1 base, with 6 bases left between them. The CDR3 has 14 residues. Germline assignment: CDR1 MNHEY and CDR2 SMNVEV (reference sequence).

This clonotype was seen a handful of times. The chain joins TRBV5-4 to TRBJ1-2; 7 bases are shared with TRBD1. This CDR3 is built from 13 residues. CDR1 and CDR2 (germline): SGHNT, YYREEE (reference sequence). The V gene end was trimmed by 0 bases and the J gene end by 6 bases; junction bases not matched to a gene: 2. This CDR3 reads CASSLGDRNGYTF. The CDR3 DNA sequence: TGTGCCAGCAGCTTGGGGGACAGAAATGGCTACACCTTC.

This clonotype was seen repeatedly, ten times or more. The CDR3 spells CASSLDLVNTEAFF. CDR3 DNA: TGTGCCAGCAGTTTAGACCTCGTGAACACTGAAGCTTTCTTT. This sequence joins TRBV6-6 and TRBJ1-1; D uncertain. V shed 4 bases and J shed 0 bases, with 9 bases lying between them. Per the germline V gene, CDR1 is MNHNY and CDR2 is SVGAGI (reference sequence). The length of the CDR3 is 14 residues.

There are many counts of this clonotype. The chain uses TRBV7-8 and TRBJ2-1; a weak D match, TRBD2 (5 bases). The germline V gene encodes CDR1 SGHVS and CDR2 FQNEAQ. Trimming pared 5 bases from V and 0 bases from J, leaving 11 bases between. This CDR3 contains 15 residues. The CDR3 bases are TGTGCCAGCAGCCCTGGACTGAGCTCCTACAATGAGCAGTTCTTC. Translating it yields CASSPGLSSYNEQFF.

This clonotype was picked up many times. The genes are TRBV7-6 and TRBJ2-5; no clear D. Germline CDR1 SGHVS, CDR2 FNYEAQ. Trimming stripped 5 bases from V and 5 bases from J, with 12 bases between. The CDR3 consists of 13 residues. DNA for the CDR3: TGTGCCAGCAGCCATACCAGTGATGAGACCCAGTACTTC. Protein product: CASSHTSDETQYF.

The chain uses TRBV28 and TRBJ2-7, with a tentative D call TRBD2 (6 bases). CDR1 and CDR2 from the germline V gene are MDHEN and SYDVKM. Trimming removed 4 bases from V and 5 bases from J, with 21 bases in between. CDR3 length equals 16 residues. The CDR3 DNA sequence: TGTGCCAGCAGTTCCCCACAGACGGGAGAGGAGGACGAGCAGTACTTC. Protein sequence: CASSSPQTGEEDEQYF.

This clonotype was detected a few times. This chain uses TRBV7-3 with TRBJ2-2, with D maybe TRBD1 (5 bases). The CDR3 covers 13 residues. V lost 4 bases, J lost 4 bases, and 7 bases lay in between. Per the germline V gene, CDR1 is SGHTA and CDR2 is FQGTGA. CDR3: CASSSDSTGELFF. CDR3 in DNA: TGTGCCAGCAGCTCCGACAGCACCGGGGAGCTGTTTTTT.

The sample holds a few counts of this clonotype. The rearrangement uses TRBV7-8 and TRBJ2-2; 11 nucleotides line up with TRBD1. The CDR3 runs to 16 residues. From germline, CDR1 is SGHVS and CDR2 FQNEAQ. The junction had 6 bases not matched to a gene; V was cut back by 5 bases and J by 4 bases. The CDR3 is CASSNRGTGGTGELFF. Written as DNA, the CDR3 is TGTGCCAGCAGCAACCGCGGGACAGGGGGCACCGGGGAGCTGTTTTTT.

The chain uses TRBV4-1 and TRBJ2-2, with D uncertain. Germline V gene sequence: CDR1 MGHRA, CDR2 YSYEKL. CDR3 length: 14 residues. The ends were cut back, 1 base at V and 0 bases at J, with 3 bases in the middle. The CDR3 protein is CASSQASNTGELFF. CDR3 sequence (DNA): TGCGCCAGCAGCCAAGCCTCGAACACCGGGGAGCTGTTTTTT.

The chain joins TRBV20-1 to TRBJ2-2; 9 bases line up with TRBD1. V shed 6 bases and J 4 bases; nucleotides not matched to a gene: 9. This CDR3 region has 15 residues. Per germline, CDR1 DFQATT and CDR2 SNEGSKA (reference sequence). CDR3: CSARGQGSTTGELFF. CDR3 DNA: TGCAGTGCCCGGGGACAGGGCAGTACCACCGGGGAGCTGTTTTTT.

Only a few counts were recorded for this clonotype. V and J are TRBV12-3 or TRBV12-4 and TRBJ2-1; possible D gene TRBD2, 5 bases. This CDR3 comprises 14 residues. V lost 3 bases to trimming and J lost 2 bases, with 8 bases between them. Here the CDR3 reads CASSFSGAYNEQFF. CDR3 in DNA: TGTGCCAGCAGTTTCAGCGGTGCCTACAATGAGCAGTTCTTC.

The rearrangement joins TRBV6-1 to TRBJ1-2, with a weak D call TRBD1 (5 bases). Germline loops: CDR1 MNHNS, CDR2 SASEGT. With 6 bases removed from V and 2 bases from J, the gap between germline ends came to 16 bases. The CDR3 loop spans 15 amino acids. This CDR3 is CASRQTGLTNYGYTF. CDR3 in DNA: TGTGCCAGCAGGCAGACGGGACTGACAAACTATGGCTACACCTTC.

This clonotype showed up just a few times. V and J are TRBV20-1 and TRBJ2-2, with TRBD2 matching 7 bases. Trimming at V came to 3 bases and at J to 5 bases, leaving 12 bases not matched to a gene. The CDR3 consists of 16 residues. Germline assignment: CDR1 DFQATT and CDR2 SNEGSKA (reference sequence). CDR3 DNA sequence: TGCAGTGCTAGGGATTCCTATAGCGGGCTTACCGGGGAGCTGTTTTTT. Translation: CSARDSYSGLTGELFF.

The V gene is TRBV10-2, the J gene TRBJ1-3; D uncertain. V lost 8 bases and J lost 0, with 17 bases in between. This CDR3 comprises 16 residues. CDR1 and CDR2 from the germline V gene are WSHSY and SAAADI. CDR3 protein: CASCRTGKPSGNTIYF. The CDR3 DNA is TGCGCCAGCTGCAGAACCGGGAAACCCTCTGGAAACACCATATATTTT.

This clonotype showed up many times. The chain links TRBV7-6 to TRBJ2-2, with D maybe TRBD1 (6 bases). Germline V gene data show CDR1 as SGHVS and CDR2 as FNYEAQ. This CDR3 has 13 amino acids. With 4 bases removed from V and 6 bases from J, the gap between germline ends came to 9 bases. The CDR3 nucleotides read TGTGCCAGCAGCTCAGAGGGGGCCGGGGAGCTGTTTTTT. Amino acid sequence: CASSSEGAGELFF. The full variable domain, with the rest looked up from reference TRBV7-6 and TRBJ2-2, is GAGVSQSPRYKVTKRGQDVALRCDPISGHVSLYWYRQALGQGPEFLTYFNYEAQQDKSGLPNDRFSAERPEGSISTLTIQRTEQRDSAMYRCASSSEGAGELFFGEGSRLTVL.